This T cell receptor beta chain is drawn from a study of cytomegalovirus exposure and HLA in healthy donors. Worth noting for this clone: What it binds is unknown.

Vbeta (60) and Jbeta (13) primers were used in the PCR. Using immunoSEQ multiplex PCR, the repertoire was profiled, and TCRdb retains in-frame clones only, with some absent. The sample contains under 200,000 clones, roughly four fifths of which appear only once. Study findings and constraints: In vitro assays verified that a few CMV-associated chains recognized CMV antigens specifically. According to the study, 180 or so TCR beta chains were cytomegalovirus-associated.

CDR1 SGHAT and CDR2 FQNNGV come from the germline V gene. With V trimmed by 4 bases and J by 6 bases, 3 bases remained unmatched. This CDR3 is 13 amino acids long. This rearrangement joins TRBV11-2 to TRBJ1-1; 9 nucleotides agree with TRBD1. The sample taken for sequencing was PBMCs. This receptor was taken from a woman aged 35 to 49 in good health and CMV-seronegative. The chain's CDR3 is CASSSYRGPEAFF. The CDR3 DNA reads TGTGCCAGCAGCTCCTACAGGGGGCCTGAAGCTTTCTTT.